This is a list of T cell receptor beta chains from one sample in a study of beta chain features in type 1 diabetes. Clones were sequenced by immunoSEQ multiplex PCR, and TCRdb holds only the in-frame ones, with some missing. The sample lists 150,000 to 200,000 clones, approximately 8.1% seen once, with around 0.5% in the top ten. Sequencing used central memory CD4+ T cells from blood. The receptors come from a man aged 18-30 years with type 1 diabetes. Each CDR3 is given without its conserved first and last residue. The size entry is marked missing in some rows and otherwise reads once, few, many or a size class.

V: TRBV11-2
size: .
CDR3: ASSLVSDEQY

V: TRBV5-1
size: .
CDR3: ASSLADYRNEQF

V: TRBV7-9
size: few
CDR3: ASSQNLRLWAEQY

V: TRBV18
size: .
CDR3: ASSPRGISYGYT

V: TRBV28
size: many
CDR3: ASSSTASGSARGAYNEQF

V: TRBV12-5
size: few
CDR3: ASGSGTGGIGDEQF

V: TRBV7-9
size: .
CDR3: ASSHTGTMGYT

V: TRBV9
size: few
CDR3: ASSRAGAPRDEQF

V: TRBV2
size: few
CDR3: ASSGGRGATEAF

V: TRBV7-2
size: few
CDR3: ASSPGGYEQY

V: TRBV9
size: few
CDR3: ASSLGQGDYGYT

V: TRBV5-1
size: .
CDR3: ASSLGTGEADTQY

V: TRBV28
size: few
CDR3: ATNVGDTEAF

V: TRBV15
size: many
CDR3: ATSRDPSLEDEQY

V: TRBV5-4
size: .
CDR3: ASSLVGGAGETQY

V: TRBV6-6
size: few
CDR3: ASSDTGLYGYT

V: TRBV9
size: .
CDR3: ASSVSGIKTDTQY

V: TRBV29-1
size: .
CDR3: SVEVTEQGDQY

V: TRBV5-1
size: few
CDR3: ASRELVGANTEAF

V: TRBV7-8
size: .
CDR3: ASSLRDFPYNEQF

V: TRBV5-1
size: few
CDR3: ASSLGTGYNEQF

V: TRBV28
size: few
CDR3: ASNSPTGRQETQY

V: TRBV27
size: few
CDR3: ASSARISQPQH